The 13 T cell receptor beta chains reported below all come from one sample, sequenced in a study of memory CD4+ T cells and cytomegalovirus serostatus. The sort gate was single viable CD3+CD4+CD8-CD45RO+ cells for memory CD4+ T cells. Using immunoSEQ multiplex PCR, the repertoire was profiled, and TCRdb retains in-frame clones only, with some absent. The sample lists 50,000 to 65,000 clones, about 78% seen once, with over 0.65% in the top ten. Sequencing was performed on memory CD4+ T cells from blood. The source of these receptors is an adult in good health and CMV-seronegative.

The rearrangement uses TRBV30 and TRBJ2-3; 8 bases are shared with TRBD2. The CDR3 consists of 17 residues. Germline V gene sequence: CDR1 GTSNPN, CDR2 SVGIG (reference sequence). Germline trimming cut 3 bases from V and 4 bases from J; bases unmatched to any gene: 15. CDR3 nucleotides: TGTGCCTGGAGGAGTAATCAACGGGGGGGCCCCGCAGATACGCAGTATTTT. This gives the protein CAWRSNQRGGPADTQYF. Complete variable domain (other parts from reference TRBV30 and TRBJ2-3): SQTIHQWPATLVQPVGSPLSLECTVEGTSNPNLYWYRQAAGRGLQLLFYSVGIGQISSEVPQNLSASRPQDRQFILSSKKLLLSDSGFYLCAWRSNQRGGPADTQYFGPGTRLTVL.

The gene calls are TRBV5-8 and TRBJ2-7; D tentatively fits TRBD1 or TRBD2 (6 bases each). The CDR3 length is 17 residues. V dropped 4 bases and J dropped 0 bases, with 20 bases sitting between them. Germline CDR1 SGHTS, CDR2 YDEGEE. The CDR3: CASSLSSGARSSYEQYF. In DNA, the CDR3 is TGTGCCAGCAGCCTGTCTTCGGGGGCGCGGTCCTCCTACGAGCAGTACTTC.

The chain employs TRBV7-2 and TRBJ1-3; a weak D match, TRBD1 (5 bases). Trimming removed 5 bases from V and 0 bases from J, with 11 bases in between. CDR1 SGHTA and CDR2 FQGNSA come from the germline V gene. The CDR3 runs 15 residues. The CDR3 DNA follows: TGTGCCAGCAGCCCCAGGGCCGGCTCTGGAAACACCATATATTTT. Its translation is CASSPRAGSGNTIYF. The variable domain in full, with the rest retrieved from reference TRBV7-2 and TRBJ1-3, is GAGVSQSPSNKVTEKGKDVELRCDPISGHTALYWYRQSLGQGLEFLIYFQGNSAPDKSGLPSDRFSAERTGGSVSTLTIQRTQQEDSAVYLCASSPRAGSGNTIYFGEGSWLTVV.

This chain uses TRBV27 with TRBJ1-6; D is perhaps TRBD1 (6 bases). Germline V CDR1 and CDR2: MNHEY, SMNVEV (reference sequence). This CDR3 region has 14 residues. Trimming removed 3 bases from V and 9 bases from J, with 12 bases in between. CDR3 DNA: TGTGCCAGCAGTTTCAGGGGTGAAGGTTCACCCCTCCACTTT. As protein: CASSFRGEGSPLHF.

This CDR3 is CASNLDPTGELFF. The CDR3 DNA follows: TGTGCCAGCAATCTTGACCCCACCGGGGAGCTGTTTTTT. This chain uses TRBV7-6 with TRBJ2-2, with D unclear. The CDR3 extends over 13 amino acids. The germline CDR1 and CDR2 sequences are SGHVS and FNYEAQ. V gave up 7 bases and J gave up 4 bases, with 10 bases separating them.

This chain uses TRBV6-5 with TRBJ1-6; D is unresolved. This CDR3 contains 14 residues. V lost 5 bases and J 0 bases, leaving 5 bases between the germline ends. Germline CDR1 and CDR2: MNHEY and SVGAGI. The CDR3: CASSARSYNSPLHF. In nucleotides, the CDR3 is TGTGCCAGCAGTGCCCGCTCCTATAATTCACCCCTCCACTTT.

The count of this clone is one. This sequence joins TRBV19 and TRBJ1-1, with D perhaps matching TRBD1 (6 bases). This CDR3 spans 16 amino acids. CDR1 and CDR2 (germline): LNHDA, SQIVND (reference sequence). Trimming left V 3 bases short and J 2 bases short, with 16 bases between. The CDR3 DNA reads TGTGCCAGTAGTATTTGGGGGCTTAAGACTAACACTGAAGCTTTCTTT. The encoded protein is CASSIWGLKTNTEAFF.

The chain recombines TRBV29-1 with TRBJ1-1; D not certain. From germline, CDR1 is SQVTM and CDR2 ANQGSEA. The CDR3 contains 13 residues. V was trimmed by 5 bases and J by 0 bases, leaving 10 bases between them. DNA for the CDR3: TGCAGCGTTCAACAGAACATGAACACTGAAGCTTTCTTT. Translation: CSVQQNMNTEAFF.

The rearrangement joins TRBV7-2 to TRBJ2-5; tentatively, D is TRBD2 (7 bases). The germline gives CDR1 SGHTA, CDR2 FQGNSA. The V end lost 3 bases, the J end lost 1 base, and 12 bases lay between the germline ends. The CDR3 extends over 15 amino acids. The CDR3 coding sequence is TGTGCCAGCAGCTTCGGGGGGCACCCCCAAGAGACCCAGTACTTC. Its protein product is CASSFGGHPQETQYF.

The rearrangement uses TRBV5-1 and TRBJ1-1; 12 bases line up with TRBD1. The CDR3 extends over 15 amino acids. Germline lookup yields CDR1 SGHRS and CDR2 YFSETQ. Trimming at V came to 0 bases and at J to 11 bases, leaving 8 bases not matched to a gene. CDR3 DNA: TGCGCCAGCAGCTTGGGTACCGGGGGACAGGGGGCTGCTTTCTTT. As protein: CASSLGTGGQGAAFF.

The chain employs TRBV2 and TRBJ1-1; D ambiguous. Per the germline V gene, CDR1 is SNHLY and CDR2 is FYNNEI. The CDR3 has 11 amino acids. V was cut by 2 bases and J by 7 bases, with 5 bases left in between. This CDR3 is CASSESYEAFF. The DNA of the CDR3 is TGTGCCAGCAGTGAATCGTATGAAGCTTTCTTT.

V is TRBV5-3 and J is TRBJ2-7, with D perhaps matching TRBD1 (6 bases). TRBV5-3 is given ORF status, its function remaining uncertain. The V and J ends lost 6 bases and 2 bases respectively, with 18 bases between them. The CDR3 is 15 residues long. CDR3 coding DNA: TGTGCCAGAACCCAGGACAGTCAGGGGACCTACGAGCAGTACTTC. Amino acids: CARTQDSQGTYEQYF.

The chain links TRBV5-1 to TRBJ2-2; unclear D gene. The CDR3 length is 16 residues. Germline CDR1 reads SGHRS; CDR2 reads YFSETQ. Trimming cost V 0 bases and J 4 bases, with 13 bases left between them. For the CDR3, the DNA is TGCGCCAGCAGCTTGGATGTTGGCACCGGCACCGGGGAGCTGTTTTTT. Amino acid sequence: CASSLDVGTGTGELFF.